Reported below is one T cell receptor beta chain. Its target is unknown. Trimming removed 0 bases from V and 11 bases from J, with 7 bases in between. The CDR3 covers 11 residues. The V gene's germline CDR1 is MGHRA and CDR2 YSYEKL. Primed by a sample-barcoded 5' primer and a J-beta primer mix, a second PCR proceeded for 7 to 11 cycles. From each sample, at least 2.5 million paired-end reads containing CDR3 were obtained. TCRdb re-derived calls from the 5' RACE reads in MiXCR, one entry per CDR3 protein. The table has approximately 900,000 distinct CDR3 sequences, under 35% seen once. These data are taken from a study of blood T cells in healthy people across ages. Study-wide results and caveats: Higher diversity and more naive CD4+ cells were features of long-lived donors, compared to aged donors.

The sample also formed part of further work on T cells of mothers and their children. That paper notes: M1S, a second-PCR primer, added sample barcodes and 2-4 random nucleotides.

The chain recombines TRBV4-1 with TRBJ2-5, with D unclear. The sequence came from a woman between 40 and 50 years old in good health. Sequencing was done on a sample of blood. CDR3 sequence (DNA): TGCGCCAGCAGCCAAGATTCTTGGCAGTACTTC. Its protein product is CASSQDSWQYF.